The 8 T cell receptor beta chains in this list originate from one sample, sequenced in a study of T cell repertoires in cytomegalovirus infection. A single record per CDR3 protein comes from TCRdb applying MiXCR to the reads. Among roughly 500,000 distinct CDR3 sequences listed, roughly 12% were seen once. Sequenced sample: PBMCs. These receptors all stem from a human donor in good health (CMV status not recorded). Some clones in this sample may be carry-over from other donors' samples.

Concerning this clonotype itself: This sequence may be a read error, since a much larger clone differs from it by one base. V gene TRBV6-8 combines with J gene TRBJ2-5; 11 nucleotides agree with TRBD1. Germline V gene lookup returns CDR1 MNHGY and CDR2 SAAAGT. The CDR3 extends over 16 amino acids. The trim removed 5 bases at V and 5 bases at J, leaving 10 bases unmatched. The CDR3 loop reads CASSPPGQGVEETQYF. The CDR3 DNA is TGTGCCAGCAGTCCTCCGGGACAGGGGGTCGAGGAGACCCAGTACTTC.

The V call is TRBV28, the J call TRBJ1-2; D gene unclear. The CDR3 runs to 13 residues. Looked up from germline, CDR1 is MDHEN and CDR2 is SYDVKM. V lost 4 bases and J lost 3, with 9 bases in between. The chain's CDR3 is CASSSLTDYGYTF. The CDR3 DNA reads TGTGCCAGCAGTTCCCTGACTGACTATGGCTACACCTTC.

V and J are TRBV29-1 and TRBJ2-3, with no clear D. This CDR3 comprises 13 residues. Looked up from germline, CDR1 is SQVTM and CDR2 is ANQGSEA. Between the trimmed V and J ends, which lost 3 bases and 1 base, there was a span of 8 bases. The CDR3 DNA reads TGCAGCGTTGAGGTCCAGGGCACAGATACGCAGTATTTT. Residues: CSVEVQGTDTQYF.

This clonotype was seen at least ten times. The rearrangement joins TRBV24-1 to TRBJ2-2; D may correspond to TRBD1 or TRBD2 (6 bases each). Germline values: CDR1 KGHDR, CDR2 SFDVKD. There are 18 residues in the CDR3. The V end was cut by 0 bases, the J end by 5 bases, with 18 bases between. The CDR3 DNA sequence: TGTGCCACCAGTGATTTGGGGGGGCAGGGTAGGCGAACCGGGGAGCTGTTTTTT. This translates into CATSDLGGQGRRTGELFF.

This clonotype was seen at least ten times. The chain has TRBV11-2 and TRBJ1-1, with 8 positions matching TRBD1. The germline V gene has CDR1 SGHAT and CDR2 FQNNGV. This CDR3 comprises 17 residues. Trimming cost V 5 bases and J 0 bases; bases outside gene matches: 11. The CDR3 DNA reads TGTGCCAGCAGCACCGTGGCAGGGGGCGAGATGAACACTGAAGCTTTCTTT. Its protein is CASSTVAGGEMNTEAFF.

This clonotype has only a few counts. V usage is TRBV6-5 and J usage is TRBJ2-7, with 8 nucleotides matching TRBD2. The CDR3 runs 15 residues. The germline CDR1 and CDR2 sequences are MNHEY and SVGAGI. The ends lost 6 bases at V and 2 bases at J; junction bases unmatched: 9. The CDR3: CASSPKRETPYEQYF. CDR3 in DNA: TGTGCCAGCAGCCCCAAGCGGGAGACTCCCTACGAGCAGTACTTC.

The sample holds many counts of this clonotype. V is TRBV7-6 and J is TRBJ1-5; D not certain. The germline V gene has CDR1 SGHVS and CDR2 FNYEAQ. This CDR3 comprises 13 residues. V was shortened by 8 bases and J by 3 bases, with 11 bases between the two germline ends. CDR3 DNA sequence: TGTGCCAGCTCGCGTGGGTACAATCAGCCCCAGCATTTT. Amino acids: CASSRGYNQPQHF.

The CDR3 DNA reads TGTGCCAGCAGCCTTCGGGGGGCAACTGAAGCTTTCTTT. Its protein is CASSLRGATEAFF. The J gene is TRBJ1-1, the V gene TRBV3-1; a possible D gene is TRBD1 (6 bases). Germline CDR1 is LGHDT and CDR2 is YNNKEL (reference sequence). This CDR3 is built from 13 residues. With 4 bases removed from V and 5 bases from J, the gap between germline ends came to 11 bases.